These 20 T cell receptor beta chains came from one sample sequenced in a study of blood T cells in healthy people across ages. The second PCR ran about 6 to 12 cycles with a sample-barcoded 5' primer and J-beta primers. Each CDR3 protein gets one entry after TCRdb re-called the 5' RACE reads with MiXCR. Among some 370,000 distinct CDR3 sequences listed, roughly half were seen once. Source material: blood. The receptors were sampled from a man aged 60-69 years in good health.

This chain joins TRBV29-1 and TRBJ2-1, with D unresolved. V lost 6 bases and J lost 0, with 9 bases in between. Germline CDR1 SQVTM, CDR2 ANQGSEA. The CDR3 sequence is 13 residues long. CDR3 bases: TGCAGCGTAGGTTACAGCTCCTACAATGAGCAGTTCTTC. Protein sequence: CSVGYSSYNEQFF.

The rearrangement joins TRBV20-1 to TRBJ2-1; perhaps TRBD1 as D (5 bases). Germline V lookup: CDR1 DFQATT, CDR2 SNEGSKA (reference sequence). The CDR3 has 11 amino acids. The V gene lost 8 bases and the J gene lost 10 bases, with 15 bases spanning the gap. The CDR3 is CSTKGQVEQFF. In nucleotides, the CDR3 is TGCAGTACGAAGGGGCAGGTGGAGCAGTTCTTC.

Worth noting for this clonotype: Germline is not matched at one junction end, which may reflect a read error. The CDR3 DNA is TGCAGTCCTAGCGGGAGGACAGATACGCAGTATTTT. Residues: CSPSGRTDTQYF. This chain links TRBV20-1 with TRBJ2-3; 11 positions match TRBD2. The CDR3 sequence is 12 residues long. CDR1 and CDR2 from the germline V gene are DFQATT and SNEGSKA (reference sequence).

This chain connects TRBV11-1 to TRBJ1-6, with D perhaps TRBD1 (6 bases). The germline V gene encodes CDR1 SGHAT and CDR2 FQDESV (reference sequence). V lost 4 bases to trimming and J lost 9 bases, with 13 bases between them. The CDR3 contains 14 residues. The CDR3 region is CASSSQQGGSPLHF. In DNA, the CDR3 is TGTGCCAGCAGCTCCCAACAGGGCGGTTCACCCCTCCACTTT.

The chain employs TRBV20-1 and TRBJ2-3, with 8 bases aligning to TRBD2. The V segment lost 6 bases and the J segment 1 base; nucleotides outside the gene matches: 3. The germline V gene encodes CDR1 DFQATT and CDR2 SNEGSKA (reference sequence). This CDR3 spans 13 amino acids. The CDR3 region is CSAKTSGTDTQYF. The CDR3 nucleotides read TGCAGTGCCAAGACTAGCGGCACAGATACGCAGTATTTT.

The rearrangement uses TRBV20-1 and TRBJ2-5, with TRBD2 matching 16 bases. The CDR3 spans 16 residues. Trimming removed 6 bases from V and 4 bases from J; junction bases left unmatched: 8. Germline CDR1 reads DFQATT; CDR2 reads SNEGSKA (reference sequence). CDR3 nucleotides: TGCAGTGCAACCCTGGGACTAGCGGGAGGGCCAGAGACCCAGTACTTC. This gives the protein CSATLGLAGGPETQYF.

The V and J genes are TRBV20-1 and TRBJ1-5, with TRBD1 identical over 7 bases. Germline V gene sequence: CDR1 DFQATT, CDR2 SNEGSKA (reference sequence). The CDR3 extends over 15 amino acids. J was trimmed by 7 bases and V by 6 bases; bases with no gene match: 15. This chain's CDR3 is CSARGGGGGEQPQHF. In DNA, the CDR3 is TGCAGTGCCCGGGGAGGGGGCGGAGGGGAACAGCCCCAGCATTTT.

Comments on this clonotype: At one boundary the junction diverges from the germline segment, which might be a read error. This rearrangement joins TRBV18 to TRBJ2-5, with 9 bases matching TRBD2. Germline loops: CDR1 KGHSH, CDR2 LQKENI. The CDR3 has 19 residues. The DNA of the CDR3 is TGTACCAGCTCACCCCAGATTAGCGGGAGAAGGGAAGGAGGCGAGACCCAGTACTTC. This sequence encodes CTSSPQISGRREGGETQYF.

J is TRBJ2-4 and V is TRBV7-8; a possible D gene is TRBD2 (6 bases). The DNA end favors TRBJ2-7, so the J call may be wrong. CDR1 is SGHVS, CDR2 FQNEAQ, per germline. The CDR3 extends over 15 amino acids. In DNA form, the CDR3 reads TGTGCCAGCAGCCCTACCTGGGACTCCACCTACGAGCAGTACTTC. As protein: CASSPTWDSTYEQYF.

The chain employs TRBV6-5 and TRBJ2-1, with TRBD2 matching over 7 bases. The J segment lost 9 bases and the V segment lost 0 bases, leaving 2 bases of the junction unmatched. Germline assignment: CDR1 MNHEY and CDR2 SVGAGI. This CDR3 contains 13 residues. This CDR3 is CASSYSAGIEQFF. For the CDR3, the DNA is TGTGCCAGCAGTTACTCAGCGGGGATTGAGCAGTTCTTC.

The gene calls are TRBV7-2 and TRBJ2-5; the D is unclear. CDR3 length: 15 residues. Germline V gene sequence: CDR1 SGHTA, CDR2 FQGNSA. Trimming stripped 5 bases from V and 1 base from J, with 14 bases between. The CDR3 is CASSPVGRFQETQYF. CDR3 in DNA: TGTGCCAGCAGCCCCGTCGGACGGTTCCAAGAGACCCAGTACTTC. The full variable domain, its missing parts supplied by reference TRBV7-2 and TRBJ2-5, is GAGVSQSPSNKVTEKGKDVELRCDPISGHTALYWYRQSLGQGLEFLIYFQGNSAPDKSGLPSDRFSAERTGGSVSTLTIQRTQQEDSAVYLCASSPVGRFQETQYFGPGTRLLVL.

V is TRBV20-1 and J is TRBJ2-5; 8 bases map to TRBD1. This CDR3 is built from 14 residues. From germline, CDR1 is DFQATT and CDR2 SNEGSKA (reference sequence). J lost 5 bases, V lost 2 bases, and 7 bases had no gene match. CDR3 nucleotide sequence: TGCAGTGCTAGAAACGACAGGGGTACGGAGACCCAGTACTTC. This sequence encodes CSARNDRGTETQYF.

The CDR3 is CASSLGQEYEQYF. The CDR3 coding sequence is TGCGCCAGCAGCTTGGGACAGGAGTACGAGCAGTACTTC. This chain joins TRBV5-1 and TRBJ2-7, with D possibly matching TRBD1 (6 bases). Looked up from germline, CDR1 is SGHRS and CDR2 is YFSETQ. This CDR3 contains 13 residues. Trimming stripped 0 bases from V and 4 bases from J, with 8 bases between.

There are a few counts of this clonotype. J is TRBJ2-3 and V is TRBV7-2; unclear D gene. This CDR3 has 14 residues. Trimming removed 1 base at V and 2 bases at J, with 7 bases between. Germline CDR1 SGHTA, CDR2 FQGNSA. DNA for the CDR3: TGTGCCAGCAGCTTAGACAGATACACAGATACGCAGTATTTT. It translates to CASSLDRYTDTQYF.

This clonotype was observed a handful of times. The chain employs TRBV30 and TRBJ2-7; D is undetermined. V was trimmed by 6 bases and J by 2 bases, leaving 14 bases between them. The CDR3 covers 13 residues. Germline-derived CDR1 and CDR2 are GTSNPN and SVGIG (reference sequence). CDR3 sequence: CACPGRTTYEQYF. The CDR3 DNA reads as TGTGCCTGCCCAGGACGGACCACCTACGAGCAGTACTTC.

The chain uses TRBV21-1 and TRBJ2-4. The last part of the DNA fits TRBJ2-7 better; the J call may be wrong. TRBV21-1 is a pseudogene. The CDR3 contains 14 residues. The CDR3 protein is CASSKATSGSEQYF. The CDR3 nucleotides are TGTGCCAGCAGCAAAGCTACGTCGGGCAGCGAGCAGTACTTC.

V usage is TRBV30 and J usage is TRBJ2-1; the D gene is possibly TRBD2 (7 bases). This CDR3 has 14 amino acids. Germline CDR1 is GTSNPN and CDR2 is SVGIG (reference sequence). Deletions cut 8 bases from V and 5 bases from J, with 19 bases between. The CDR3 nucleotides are TGTGCCGGGGGGTCGAGCGGGACAAACAATGAGCAGTTCTTC. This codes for CAGGSSGTNNEQFF.

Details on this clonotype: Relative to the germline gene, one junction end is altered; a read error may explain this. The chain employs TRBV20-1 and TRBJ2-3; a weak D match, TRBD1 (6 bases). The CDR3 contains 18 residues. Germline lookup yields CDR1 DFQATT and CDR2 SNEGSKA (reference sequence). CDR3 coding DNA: TGCAGTGCAAGAGAGGGGGAGTGGGGGAATACTTTCACAGATACGCAGTATTTT. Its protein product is CSAREGEWGNTFTDTQYF.

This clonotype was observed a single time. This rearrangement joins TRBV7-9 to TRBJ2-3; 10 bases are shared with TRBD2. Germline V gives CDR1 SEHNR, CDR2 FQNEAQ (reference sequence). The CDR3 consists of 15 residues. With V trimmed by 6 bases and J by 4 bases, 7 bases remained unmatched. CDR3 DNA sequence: TGTGCCAGCAGACCACCAGGGACTAGCGCAGATACGCAGTATTTT. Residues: CASRPPGTSADTQYF.

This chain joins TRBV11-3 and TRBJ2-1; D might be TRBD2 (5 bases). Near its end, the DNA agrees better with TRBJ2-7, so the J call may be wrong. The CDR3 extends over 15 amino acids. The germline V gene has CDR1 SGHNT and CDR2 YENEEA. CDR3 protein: CASSLDTRGYNEQYF. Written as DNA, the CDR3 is TGTGCCAGCAGCTTAGATACTAGAGGGTACAATGAGCAGTACTTC.